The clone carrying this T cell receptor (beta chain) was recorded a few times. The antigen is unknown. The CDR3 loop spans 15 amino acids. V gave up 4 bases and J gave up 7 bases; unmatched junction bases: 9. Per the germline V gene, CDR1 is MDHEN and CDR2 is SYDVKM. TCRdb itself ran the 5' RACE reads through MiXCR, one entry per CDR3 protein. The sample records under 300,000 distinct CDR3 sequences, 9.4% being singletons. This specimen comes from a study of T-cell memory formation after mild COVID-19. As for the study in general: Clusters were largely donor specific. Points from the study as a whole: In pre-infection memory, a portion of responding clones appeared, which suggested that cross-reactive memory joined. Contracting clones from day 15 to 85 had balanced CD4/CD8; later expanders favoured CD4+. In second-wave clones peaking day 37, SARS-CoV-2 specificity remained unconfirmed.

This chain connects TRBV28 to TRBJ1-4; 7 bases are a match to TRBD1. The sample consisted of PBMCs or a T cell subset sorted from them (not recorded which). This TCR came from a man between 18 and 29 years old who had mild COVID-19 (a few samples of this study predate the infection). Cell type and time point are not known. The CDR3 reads CASSSRQGGIEKLFF. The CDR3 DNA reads TGTGCCAGCAGTTCCAGACAGGGAGGGATTGAAAAACTGTTTTTT.